The following is a TCR beta chain sequence with its context. The same CDR3 arises from other DNA sequences in this sample as well. Germline V gives CDR1 LGHDT, CDR2 YNNKEL (reference sequence). Trimming took off 1 base at V and 5 bases at J, with 11 bases between the two ends. The CDR3 totals 14 residues. The entry originates in a study of blood T cell repertoires in COVID-19. Profiled with immunoSEQ multiplex PCR; TCRdb holds only in-frame clones, not every one. The table includes 250,000 or so clones, approximately 90% detected once. Source material: peripheral blood. The receptor comes from a middle-aged woman who had recovered from COVID-19. The genes are TRBV3-1 (or the pseudogene TRBV3-2) and TRBJ1-1; a weak D match, TRBD1 (6 bases). DNA of the CDR3: TGTGCCAGCAGCCAAGTAGGGGGTGAGACTGAAGCTTTCTTT. It codes for CASSQVGGETEAFF.